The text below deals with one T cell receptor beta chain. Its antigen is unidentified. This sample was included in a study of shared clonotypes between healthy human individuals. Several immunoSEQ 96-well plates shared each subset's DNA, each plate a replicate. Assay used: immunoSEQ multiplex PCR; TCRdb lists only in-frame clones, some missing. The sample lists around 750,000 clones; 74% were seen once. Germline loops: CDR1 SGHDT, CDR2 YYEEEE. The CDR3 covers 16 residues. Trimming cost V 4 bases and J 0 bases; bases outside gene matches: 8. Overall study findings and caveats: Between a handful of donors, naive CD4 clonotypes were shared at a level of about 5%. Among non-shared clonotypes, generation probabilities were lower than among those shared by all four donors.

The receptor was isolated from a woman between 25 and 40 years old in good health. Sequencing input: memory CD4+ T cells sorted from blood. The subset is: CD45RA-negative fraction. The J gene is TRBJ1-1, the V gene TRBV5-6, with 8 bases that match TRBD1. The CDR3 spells CASSLQGAPMNTEAFF. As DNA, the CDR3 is TGTGCCAGCAGCCTCCAGGGGGCCCCTATGAACACTGAAGCTTTCTTT.